This TCR beta chain was documented in a study of shared clonotypes between healthy human individuals. Germline V CDR1 and CDR2: WSHSY, SAAADI. The CDR3 extends over 15 amino acids. Losses at the gene ends were 6 bases for V and 3 bases for J; bases not matched to a gene: 8. Some clones are missing from TCRdb's copy, which holds only in-frame ones; the method was immunoSEQ multiplex PCR. Of approximately 320,000 clones detected, under 80% appear once; the ten largest clones hold approximately 10%. The origin of this receptor is a man aged 30-40 years in good health. This chain joins TRBV10-2 and TRBJ2-5; 9 bases fit TRBD2. The sequencing input was memory CD4+ T cells sorted from blood. Described subset: CD45RA-negative fraction. The CDR3 here is CASRGGRGREETQYF. In nucleotides, the CDR3 is TGCGCCAGCAGGGGCGGGAGGGGCCGGGAAGAGACCCAGTACTTC.